Presented here are 23 T cell receptor beta chains from one specimen sequenced in a study of blood T cell repertoires in COVID-19. The data were produced by immunoSEQ multiplex PCR, yet TCRdb's version contains in-frame clones alone and is incomplete. The sample lists some 200,000 clones, roughly 84% occurring once. Sequences were obtained from peripheral blood. These receptors all stem from a human donor in a cohort sampled during active COVID-19.

CDR3 bases: TGTGCCAGCAGTTATGGGGGGGGCTCCTATAATTCACCCCTCCACTTT. Translated, it gives CASSYGGGSYNSPLHF. The chain carries TRBV28 and TRBJ1-6; maybe TRBD1 (5 bases). Deletions cut 4 bases from V and 0 bases from J, with 10 bases between. CDR3 size: 16 residues. CDR1 and CDR2 (germline): MDHEN, SYDVKM.

V and J are TRBV9 and TRBJ2-2, with TRBD1 identical over 9 bases. Germline V gene lookup returns CDR1 SGDLS and CDR2 YYNGEE. The CDR3 totals 16 residues. V trimming: 2 bases; J trimming: 3 bases; junction bases outside the gene matches: 5. The CDR3 is CASSVMGTGYTGELFF. The CDR3 DNA is TGTGCCAGCAGCGTCATGGGGACAGGGTACACCGGGGAGCTGTTTTTT.

The chain employs TRBV4-1 and TRBJ2-5; weak D call: TRBD2 (5 bases). The CDR3 totals 15 residues. The V gene's germline CDR1 is MGHRA and CDR2 YSYEKL. Trimming shortened V by 0 bases and J by 5 bases, and 13 bases separated the two germline ends. The CDR3 here is CASSQEAALRETQYF. CDR3 nucleotide sequence: TGCGCCAGCAGCCAAGAAGCGGCGCTGAGGGAGACCCAGTACTTC.

This clone was picked up one time. The chain employs TRBV3-1 (or the pseudogene TRBV3-2) and TRBJ2-7, with 10 positions matching TRBD1. The CDR3 spans 13 residues. V lost 8 bases and J lost 3; bases outside the gene matches: 4. Germline CDR1 and CDR2: LGHDT and YNNKEL (reference sequence). The CDR3 loop reads CASARTGGYEQYF. CDR3 nucleotide sequence: TGTGCCAGCGCACGGACAGGGGGCTACGAGCAGTACTTC.

The rearrangement uses TRBV28 and TRBJ2-1, with TRBD1 matching over 9 bases. Germline CDR1 reads MDHEN; CDR2 reads SYDVKM. J lost 9 bases, V lost 5 bases, and 8 bases had no gene match. There are 14 residues in the CDR3. CDR3 amino acids: CASSPTTGGREQFF. The CDR3 nucleotides read TGTGCCAGCAGTCCGACAACAGGGGGCCGTGAGCAGTTCTTC.

A remark on this clone: Other DNA sequences of this sample code for an identical CDR3. The rearrangement joins TRBV5-1 to TRBJ2-7; 7 nucleotides line up with TRBD1. Trimming took 3 bases from V and 4 from J; bases not matched to a gene: 1. The germline V gene has CDR1 SGHRS and CDR2 YFSETQ. CDR3 length: 12 residues. The CDR3 DNA sequence: TGCGCCAGCAGCTCACAGGGGTACGAGCAGTACTTC. As protein: CASSSQGYEQYF.

The CDR3 DNA is TGCGCCAGCAGCTTGGGCAGGGGCGTAATCTCTTACGAGGAGCTGTTTTTT. Translation: CASSLGRGVISYEELFF. The V gene is TRBV5-1, the J gene TRBJ2-2, with D possibly being TRBD1 (6 bases). V was cut by 0 bases and J by 10 bases, with 22 bases left in between. Germline lookup yields CDR1 SGHRS and CDR2 YFSETQ. The CDR3 extends over 17 amino acids.

This clone appeared a few times. The V call is TRBV7-9, the J call TRBJ1-6, with no clear D. Germline lookup yields CDR1 SEHNR and CDR2 FQNEAQ (reference sequence). The CDR3 consists of 15 residues. V lost 6 bases to trimming and J lost 8 bases, with 17 bases between them. Here the CDR3 reads CASSRGLVSDSPLHF. In DNA form, the CDR3 reads TGTGCCAGCAGTCGAGGGCTGGTATCCGATTCACCCCTCCACTTT.

V gene TRBV18 combines with J gene TRBJ2-3; 7 bases are a match to TRBD1. Trimming at V came to 6 bases and at J to 6 bases, leaving 9 bases not matched to a gene. The CDR3 extends over 14 amino acids. CDR1 is KGHSH and CDR2 is LQKENI in the germline V gene. This chain's CDR3 is CASSSTGYADTQYF. CDR3 sequence (DNA): TGTGCCAGCTCGTCGACAGGGTATGCGGATACGCAGTATTTT. Full variable domain (missing parts from reference TRBV18 and TRBJ2-3): NAGVMQNPRHLVRRRGQEARLRCSPMKGHSHVYWYRQLPEEGLKFMVYLQKENIIDESGMPKERFSAEFPKEGPSILRIQQVVRGDSAAYFCASSSTGYADTQYFGPGTRLTVL.

The chain joins TRBV7-8 to TRBJ2-1; tentative D call: TRBD2 (5 bases). The CDR3 runs 12 residues. V was clipped by 3 bases and J by 6 bases, with 6 bases between them. CDR1 is SGHVS, CDR2 FQNEAQ, per germline. CDR3 in amino acids: CASSLRVNEQFF. The CDR3 region has the DNA TGTGCCAGCAGCTTGCGGGTCAATGAGCAGTTCTTC.

The gene calls are TRBV7-9 and TRBJ2-1, with TRBD2 identical over 9 bases. The V gene's germline CDR1 is SEHNR and CDR2 FQNEAQ (reference sequence). V shed 5 bases, J shed 2 bases, and the junction held 4 bases outside the gene matches. The CDR3 contains 15 residues. CDR3 in amino acids: CASSPGTSTYNEQFF. In DNA form, the CDR3 reads TGTGCCAGCAGCCCCGGGACTAGCACCTACAATGAGCAGTTCTTC.

The CDR3 region is CSARRPAGYTF. CDR3 nucleotide sequence: TGCAGTGCTAGAAGGCCAGCGGGCTACACCTTC. The chain combines TRBV20-1 with TRBJ1-2; D is uncertain. V was cut by 2 bases and J by 8 bases, with 9 bases left in between. The V gene's germline CDR1 is DFQATT and CDR2 SNEGSKA (reference sequence). The CDR3 totals 11 residues.

The rearrangement links TRBV18 to TRBJ2-3; D perhaps matches TRBD2 (5 bases). Deletions cut 1 base from V and 4 bases from J, with 9 bases between. CDR3 length: 14 residues. Germline lookup yields CDR1 KGHSH and CDR2 LQKENI. The CDR3: CASSPLEDADTQYF. CDR3 sequence (DNA): TGTGCCAGCTCACCACTGGAGGACGCAGATACGCAGTATTTT.

This clone was seen repeatedly, ten times or more. V usage is TRBV28 and J usage is TRBJ1-4; D ambiguous. The germline gives CDR1 MDHEN, CDR2 SYDVKM. Trimming took off 11 bases at V and 4 bases at J, with 14 bases between the two ends. This CDR3 has 13 amino acids. CDR3 nucleotide sequence: TGTGCCGTCTCAGAGGAGTTTAATGAAAAACTGTTTTTT. Its protein is CAVSEEFNEKLFF.

This clone was found a few times. The chain combines TRBV12-3 or TRBV12-4 with TRBJ1-6; no clear D. The CDR3 covers 12 residues. Deletions cut 3 bases from V and 7 bases from J, with 4 bases between. For the CDR3, the DNA is TGTGCCAGCAGTTTCCCGAATTCACCCCTCCACTTT. It is translated as CASSFPNSPLHF.

This sequence joins TRBV3-1 (or the pseudogene TRBV3-2) and TRBJ1-2; TRBD1 matches 8 bases. Germline assignment: CDR1 LGHDT and CDR2 YNNKEL (reference sequence). The junction had 4 bases not matched to a gene; V was cut back by 0 bases and J by 4 bases. This CDR3 is built from 15 residues. CDR3 nucleotides: TGTGCCAGCAGCCAAGATCAGGGGGCAGGCTATGGCTACACCTTC. It codes for CASSQDQGAGYGYTF.

The CDR3 loop is CASSLYLAGVRELFF. For the CDR3, the DNA is TGTGCCAGCAGCTTGTATCTAGCGGGAGTCAGGGAGCTGTTTTTT. The V gene is TRBV5-8, the J gene TRBJ2-2; 10 bases are a match to TRBD2. CDR3 length: 15 residues. Germline V gene sequence: CDR1 SGHTS, CDR2 YDEGEE. Trimming removed 1 base from V and 9 bases from J; junction bases left unmatched: 6.

This clone turned up a few times. The V gene is TRBV18, the J gene TRBJ2-2, with 9 bases lining up with TRBD2. This CDR3 is 16 amino acids long. Trimming took 1 base from V and 6 from J; bases not matched to a gene: 6. The germline V gene has CDR1 KGHSH and CDR2 LQKENI. The CDR3 sequence is CASSPRREGPAGELFF. CDR3 coding DNA: TGTGCCAGCTCACCACGGCGGGAGGGCCCCGCCGGGGAGCTGTTTTTT.

The gene calls are TRBV19 and TRBJ1-5; 8 bases match TRBD1. Germline CDR1 LNHDA, CDR2 SQIVND (reference sequence). J lost 4 bases, V lost 7 bases, and 6 bases had no gene match. This CDR3 contains 14 residues. The CDR3 region has the DNA TGTGCCAGTACCCCCAGGGGGCGGAATCAGCCCCAGCATTTT. This codes for CASTPRGRNQPQHF.

The rearrangement joins TRBV28 to TRBJ2-7, with D unclear. This CDR3 spans 12 amino acids. Germline V gene data show CDR1 as MDHEN and CDR2 as SYDVKM. V was pared by 5 bases and J by 4 bases, with 9 bases between. The CDR3 here is CASSPLFYEQYF. The DNA of the CDR3 is TGTGCCAGCAGTCCACTTTTTTACGAGCAGTACTTC.

The chain uses TRBV18 and TRBJ1-3, with a weak D call TRBD1 (6 bases). CDR3 length: 14 residues. In germline, CDR1 is KGHSH, CDR2 LQKENI. V dropped 7 bases and J dropped 2 bases, with 12 bases sitting between them. CDR3 in amino acids: CASFGGGPGNTIYF. The CDR3, as DNA: TGTGCCAGCTTCGGCGGGGGCCCTGGAAACACCATATATTTT.

DNA for the CDR3: TGTGCCAGCAGTTCTCTCCCGCGGGCGACCTACGAGCAGTACTTC. It codes for CASSSLPRATYEQYF. The chain recombines TRBV28 with TRBJ2-7; possible D gene TRBD2, 5 bases. Germline loops: CDR1 MDHEN, CDR2 SYDVKM. This CDR3 spans 15 amino acids. The V end was cut by 4 bases, the J end by 2 bases, with 15 bases between.

The chain links TRBV28 to TRBJ2-3; 8 bases are shared with TRBD2. In germline, CDR1 is MDHEN, CDR2 SYDVKM. The CDR3 runs 13 residues. V lost 6 bases, J lost 3 bases, and 2 bases stayed unmatched. CDR3 coding DNA: TGTGCCAGCAGGGCGGGAGGAACAGATACGCAGTATTTT. Translation: CASRAGGTDTQYF.